A selection of T cell receptor beta chains follows, all from one sample in a study of neoadjuvant anti-PD-1 for oral cavity cancer. Profiled with immunoSEQ multiplex PCR; TCRdb holds only in-frame clones, not every one. The sample holds 11,000 to 15,000 clones, around 70% seen once. The specimen comprised PBMCs, sampled after nivolumab (anti-PD-1) treatment. These receptors came from a person between 40 and 79 years old with oral cavity squamous cell carcinoma. Each CDR3 is given with its conserved first and last residue. A D gene is named only where the DNA matches it firmly. A row's size may be missing; if present it is once, few, many or a size class.

v_call	clone_size	j_call	d_call	cdr3_aa	cdr3_nt
TRBV7-6	once	TRBJ2-5	NA	CASSLGLQETQYF	TGTGCCAGCAGCTTAGGACTACAAGAGACCCAGTACTTC
TRBV5-1	NA	TRBJ1-1	NA	CASSLGAIGNTEAFF	TGCGCCAGCAGCTTGGGAGCGATAGGGAACACTGAAGCTTTCTTT
TRBV28	NA	TRBJ1-5	NA	CASSLTRQPQHF	TGTGCCAGCAGCCTAACACGTCAGCCCCAGCATTTT
TRBV4-1	once	TRBJ2-7	NA	CASSQVVLAAEQYF	TGCGCCAGCAGCCAAGTAGTTCTGGCCGCGGAGCAGTACTTC
TRBV19	NA	TRBJ2-1	NA	CASSIVGSASSYNEQFF	TGTGCCAGTAGTATAGTTGGGAGCGCTAGCTCCTACAATGAGCAGTTCTTC
TRBV9	few	TRBJ1-1	NA	CASSVGPQANTEAFF	TGTGCCAGCAGCGTAGGTCCCCAGGCTAACACTGAAGCTTTCTTT
TRBV5-1	NA	TRBJ2-3	TRBD1	CASSGGQGPSTDTQYF	TGCGCCAGCAGCGGAGGACAGGGGCCTAGCACAGATACGCAGTATTTT
TRBV7-6	NA	TRBJ2-1	NA	CASSLAGGGGEQFF	TGTGCCAGCAGCTTAGCGGGGGGCGGGGGCGAGCAGTTCTTC
TRBV19	NA	TRBJ1-5	NA	CASSIATGDGNQPQHF	TGTGCCAGTAGTATCGCGACGGGTGACGGGAATCAGCCCCAGCATTTT
TRBV6-1	NA	TRBJ2-7	NA	CASSPGPQVYEQYF	TGTGCCAGCAGCCCAGGGCCACAGGTCTACGAGCAGTACTTC
TRBV7-9	NA	TRBJ1-2	TRBD1	CASSPRTGGGYTF	TGTGCCAGCAGCCCCCGGACAGGGGGCGGCTACACCTTC
TRBV5-1	once	TRBJ1-1	NA	CASSLEGGVMNTEAFF	TGCGCCAGCAGCTTAGAAGGGGGAGTCATGAACACTGAAGCTTTCTTT